The clone carrying this T cell receptor (beta chain) was counted a single time. A much larger clone differs by one base, so this may be a read error. This sample stems from a study of T cells in Graves' hyperthyroidism and ophthalmopathy. This CDR3 has 14 residues. Deletions cut 2 bases from V and 2 bases from J, with 9 bases between. CDR1 and CDR2 (germline): SGHVS, FNYEAQ. RNA transcripts served as the template for amplifying TCR beta CDR3 regions. The HTBI set primed first-round TCR CDR3 RT-PCR. TCRdb re-analysed the multiplex PCR reads in MiXCR, keeping a single row per CDR3 protein. The sample contains a few hundred thousand distinct CDR3 sequences, 46% of which appear only once.

The gene calls are TRBV7-6 and TRBJ2-5; possible D gene TRBD1, 5 bases. The clonotype was recovered from a young woman with Graves' hyperthyroidism. Sequenced input: peripheral blood or thyroid tissue (not recorded which). In DNA form, the CDR3 reads TGTGCCAGCAGCTTACTCAGACAGCAAGAGACCCAGTACTTC. As protein: CASSLLRQQETQYF.